Each of the 6 T cell receptor beta chains below was sequenced from the same sample in a study of shared clonotypes between healthy human individuals. Data came from immunoSEQ multiplex PCR; TCRdb stores just in-frame clones and leaves some out. The sample yields 2 million or so clones, approximately 94% seen once. Cells designated naive CD8 were CD45RO-negative and were positively selected for CCR7, with terminally differentiated effector memory CD45RA+ cells excluded. Sequenced sample: naive CD8+ T cells sorted from blood. These receptors originate from a man younger than 30 in good health.

For this clone: Possible read error: a much larger clone is one base away. The same CDR3 also results from other DNA sequences found in this sample. V is TRBV13 and J is TRBJ2-7; perhaps TRBD1 as D (6 bases). The germline CDR1 and CDR2 sequences are PRHDT and FYEKMQ (reference sequence). The CDR3 runs 13 residues. V gave up 0 bases and J gave up 3 bases, with 6 bases separating them. The CDR3 DNA follows: TGTGCCAGCAGCTTAGGGGACAGCTACGAGCAGTACTTC. Translated, it gives CASSLGDSYEQYF. Looking up the rest from reference TRBV13 and TRBJ2-7 gives the full variable domain: AAGVIQSPRHLIKEKRETATLKCYPIPRHDTVYWYQQGPGQDPQFLISFYEKMQSDKGSIPDRFSAQQFSDYHSELNMSSLELGDSALYFCASSLGDSYEQYFGPGTRLTVT.

The chain has TRBV29-1 and TRBJ1-2; TRBD1 aligns across 11 bases. Germline loops: CDR1 SQVTM, CDR2 ANQGSEA. This CDR3 comprises 13 residues. V gave up 4 bases and J gave up 4 bases; unmatched junction bases: 2. The CDR3 is CSVGTGGSYGYTF. CDR3 nucleotides: TGCAGCGTTGGGACAGGGGGCAGCTATGGCTACACCTTC.

Turning to this clone: The identical CDR3 is also encoded by other nucleotide sequences in the sample. J is TRBJ2-7 and V is TRBV27, with D uncertain. The CDR3 extends over 13 amino acids. The germline V gene has CDR1 MNHEY and CDR2 SMNVEV (reference sequence). V lost 2 bases, J lost 1 base, and 6 bases lay in between. CDR3 nucleotides: TGTGCCAGCAGTTTAGGGATATCCTACGAGCAGTACTTC. It is translated as CASSLGISYEQYF.

V and J are TRBV2 and TRBJ2-2; tentatively, D is TRBD1 or TRBD2 (6 bases each). Germline assignment: CDR1 SNHLY and CDR2 FYNNEI. The CDR3 extends over 13 amino acids. Trimming stripped 6 bases from V and 7 bases from J, with 12 bases between. CDR3 region: CASRSEGGGELFF. CDR3 DNA sequence: TGTGCCAGCAGGTCTGAGGGGGGCGGGGAGCTGTTTTTT.

In this sample, this clone turned up once. Other DNA sequences of this sample code for an identical CDR3. The chain couples TRBV9 to TRBJ2-2; unclear D gene. V was pared by 3 bases and J by 1 base, with 7 bases between. This CDR3 spans 14 amino acids. Per the germline V gene, CDR1 is SGDLS and CDR2 is YYNGEE. The CDR3 nucleotides are TGTGCCAGCAGCGCTTCCGGGAACACCGGGGAGCTGTTTTTT. It encodes CASSASGNTGELFF.

The chain is built from TRBV6-5 and TRBJ2-1, with a weak D call TRBD1 (5 bases). V dropped 2 bases and J dropped 8 bases, with 7 bases sitting between them. This CDR3 has 12 residues. Per germline, CDR1 MNHEY and CDR2 SVGAGI. The CDR3 is CASSYGADEQFF. The DNA for the CDR3 is TGTGCCAGCAGTTACGGGGCGGATGAGCAGTTCTTC.